A single sample gave rise to the 14 T cell receptor beta chains below, sequenced in a study of blood T cells in healthy people across ages. A second PCR, run for about 7 to 11 cycles, used a sample-barcoded 5' primer plus a J-beta primer mix. One entry per CDR3 protein, called by TCRdb with MiXCR from the 5' RACE reads. The sample lists about 400,000 distinct CDR3 sequences, approximately 52% occurring once. The specimen sequenced was blood. The receptors derive from a man aged 55 to 70 in good health.

Here the CDR3 reads CASRDQGEETQYF. The CDR3 DNA is TGTGCCAGCAGGGACCAGGGGGAAGAGACCCAGTACTTC. The chain uses TRBV2 and TRBJ2-4; 7 nucleotides line up with TRBD1. The J call may be faulty, since TRBJ2-5 better matches the DNA end. The CDR3 runs to 13 residues. CDR1 and CDR2 (germline): SNHLY, FYNNEI.

This clonotype appeared once. This chain uses TRBV28 with TRBJ2-1; D tentatively reads TRBD1 or TRBD2 (5 bases each). The CDR3 has 16 residues. CDR1 MDHEN and CDR2 SYDVKM come from the germline V gene. V dropped 8 bases and J dropped 4 bases, with 21 bases sitting between them. CDR3 sequence: CASPPRGPYRYNEQFF. As DNA, the CDR3 is TGTGCCAGCCCCCCGCGAGGGCCTTACAGGTACAATGAGCAGTTCTTC.

This clonotype was detected only a few times. The chain joins TRBV6-2 or TRBV6-3 to TRBJ2-7, with D unresolved. Germline CDR1 reads MNHEY; CDR2 reads SVGEGT. The V and J ends lost 2 bases and 9 bases respectively, with 8 bases between them. The CDR3 is 11 amino acids. CDR3 amino acids: CASSYKAVQYF. CDR3 nucleotide sequence: TGTGCCAGCAGTTACAAAGCTGTGCAGTACTTC.

This chain uses TRBV7-9 with TRBJ2-4; 10 bases match TRBD2. Germline V gives CDR1 SEHNR, CDR2 FQNEAQ (reference sequence). J was trimmed by 13 bases and V by 5 bases; bases with no gene match: 8. This CDR3 has 13 residues. The CDR3 loop is CASSLGLAAEQYF. The CDR3 DNA is TGTGCCAGCAGCCTAGGACTAGCGGCTGAGCAGTACTTC.

The chain is built from TRBV7-9 and TRBJ1-1, with D perhaps matching TRBD1 (6 bases). The CDR3 extends over 13 amino acids. Germline V gene sequence: CDR1 SEHNR, CDR2 FQNEAQ (reference sequence). Trimming cost V 4 bases and J 5 bases, with 11 bases left between them. The chain's CDR3 is CASSWKGGTEAFF. The CDR3 DNA follows: TGTGCCAGCAGCTGGAAAGGGGGGACTGAAGCTTTCTTT.

This clonotype occurred many times. This sequence joins TRBV12-3 or TRBV12-4 and TRBJ2-2, with 11 positions matching TRBD1. The CDR3 spans 15 residues. V shed 5 bases and J 6 bases; nucleotides not matched to a gene: 5. The CDR3 nucleotides read TGTGCCAGCAGTCAAGGACAGGGGGCGTCCGGGGAGCTGTTTTTT. This codes for CASSQGQGASGELFF.

The chain links TRBV12-3 or TRBV12-4 to TRBJ1-1; tentative D call: TRBD1 (5 bases). This CDR3 comprises 14 residues. V lost 9 bases and J lost 1, with 15 bases in between. The CDR3 spells CASPAGRRNTEAFF. The CDR3 DNA follows: TGTGCCAGTCCAGCGGGACGCAGGAACACTGAAGCTTTCTTT.

The genes are TRBV7-8 and TRBJ2-5; 14 nucleotides align to TRBD2. V dropped 5 bases and J dropped 5; count of bases not matched to a gene: 4. In germline, CDR1 is SGHVS, CDR2 FQNEAQ. The CDR3 extends over 15 amino acids. The CDR3 sequence: CASSPRTSGGETQYF. CDR3 DNA sequence: TGTGCCAGCAGCCCCCGGACTAGCGGGGGGGAGACCCAGTACTTC.

The V gene is TRBV7-8, the J gene TRBJ2-2; tentatively, D is TRBD1 (5 bases). The CDR3 is 16 amino acids. Trimming removed 3 bases at V and 0 bases at J, with 11 bases between. CDR1 and CDR2 from the germline V gene are SGHVS and FQNEAQ. CDR3 sequence: CASSFLDSANTGELFF. The DNA for the CDR3 is TGTGCCAGCAGCTTCCTAGACAGCGCGAACACCGGGGAGCTGTTTTTT.

This clonotype was observed a few times. The chain is built from TRBV20-1 and TRBJ2-1, with TRBD2 matching over 16 bases. There are 19 residues in the CDR3. Germline CDR1 is DFQATT and CDR2 is SNEGSKA (reference sequence). With 5 bases clipped from V and 7 bases from J, the junction kept 17 bases outside the gene matches. As DNA, the CDR3 is TGCAGTGCTGCTCACCAGGGCGGGACTAGCGGGGGGGCGAGGAATGAGCAGTTCTTC. Translated: CSAAHQGGTSGGARNEQFF.

This clonotype has a handful of counts. This chain uses TRBV28 with TRBJ2-4; D possibly corresponds to TRBD2 (6 bases). CDR3 length: 13 residues. Germline values: CDR1 MDHEN, CDR2 SYDVKM. The V end lost 10 bases, the J end lost 8 bases, and 18 bases lay between the germline ends. The CDR3 DNA sequence: TGTGCCACCGTCGACGGGGGAGAGGACATTCAGTACTTC. Translation gives CATVDGGEDIQYF.

The chain couples TRBV5-1 to TRBJ1-1, with D possibly TRBD1 on 5 matching bases. V was cut by 4 bases and J by 4 bases, with 17 bases left in between. The germline V gene encodes CDR1 SGHRS and CDR2 YFSETQ. This CDR3 region has 15 residues. Written as DNA, the CDR3 is TGCGCCAGCAGCCCCCAGAGGGGCGGGGGCACTGAAGCTTTCTTT. Its translation is CASSPQRGGGTEAFF.

V usage is TRBV4-3 and J usage is TRBJ1-2; TRBD1 aligns across 7 bases. This CDR3 region has 15 residues. Trimming took 3 bases from V and 4 from J; bases not matched to a gene: 8. Germline values: CDR1 LGHNA, CDR2 YSLEER. For the CDR3, the DNA is TGCGCCAGCAGCCAGTCTCCCCCAGGGGGCTATGGCTACACCTTC. Translation gives CASSQSPPGGYGYTF.

The J gene is TRBJ2-4, the V gene TRBV6-2 or TRBV6-3; weak D call: TRBD1 (5 bases). V lost 0 bases and J 0 bases, leaving 21 bases between the germline ends. The CDR3 covers 20 residues. Germline V gene sequence: CDR1 MNHEY, CDR2 SVGEGT. The chain's CDR3 is CASSYSPVDSGTLAKNIQYF. The CDR3 DNA reads TGTGCCAGCAGTTACTCGCCGGTCGACAGTGGAACTCTAGCCAAAAACATTCAGTACTTC.